The rows below give T cell receptor beta chains drawn from one sample of a study of vaccination and CD4 T cells after COVID-19. TCRdb reanalysed the PCR reads using MiXCR and keeps one entry per CDR3 protein. The profile shows 25,000 to 30,000 distinct CDR3 sequences, 45% to 65% of them singletons. Specimen: CD4+ T cells from blood, collected about 7 months after SARS-CoV-2 vaccination. These receptors all stem from a human donor who had recovered from COVID-19. CDR3s include the opening cysteine and the closing phenylalanine or tryptophan. The D gene is left open where the match is weak. Size is omitted from some rows. Given values are once, few, many or a class for expanded clones.

V,J,D,size,length,CDR3,DNA
TRBV6-2/TRBV6-3,TRBJ1-6,.,few,17,CASSYVGSSPPISPLHF,TGTGCCAGCAGTTACGTGGGGAGTTCCCCACCTATCTCACCCCTCCACTTT
TRBV27,TRBJ1-1,.,.,15,CASTSNSYLPTEAFF,TGTGCCAGCACATCCAACAGTTACCTCCCCACTGAAGCTTTCTTT
TRBV28,TRBJ2-5,.,.,13,CASSFGHTTTQYF,TGTGCCAGCAGTTTTGGACACACAACGACCCAGTACTTC
TRBV6-1,TRBJ2-3,.,.,14,CASSLYLGTDTQYF,TGTGCCAGCAGCCTGTATCTTGGCACAGATACGCAGTATTTT
TRBV19,TRBJ2-1,TRBD1,.,13,CATTDRARNEQFF,TGTGCCACCACGGACAGGGCAAGGAATGAGCAGTTCTTC
TRBV6-2/TRBV6-3,TRBJ2-3,.,few,14,CASSSGYNPDTQYF,TGTGCCAGCAGTTCGGGGTATAACCCCGATACGCAGTATTTT
TRBV7-6,TRBJ2-3,.,.,15,CASSPEDYYTDTQYF,TGTGCCAGCAGCCCAGAGGACTACTACACAGATACGCAGTATTTT
TRBV7-8,TRBJ1-5,TRBD1,few,18,CASSPPGQGAYSNQPQHF,TGTGCCAGCAGCCCGCCGGGACAGGGCGCTTATAGCAATCAGCCCCAGCATTTT
TRBV7-3,TRBJ2-3,.,once,15,CASSLTGASTDTQYF,TGTGCCAGCAGCTTAACAGGGGCTTCCACAGATACGCAGTATTTT
TRBV10-3,TRBJ2-7,.,.,11,CAISEGNEQYF,TGTGCCATCAGTGAAGGTAACGAGCAGTACTTC
TRBV28,TRBJ2-5,.,once,17,CASRAPGALRSQETQYF,TGTGCCAGCAGAGCCCCCGGGGCTCTGAGGTCCCAAGAGACCCAGTACTTC
TRBV6-2/TRBV6-3,TRBJ2-7,.,.,14,CASSPEDTSYEQYF,TGTGCCAGCAGCCCCGAGGACACGTCCTACGAGCAGTACTTC
TRBV28,TRBJ1-5,.,few,11,CASRRNQPQHF,TGTGCCAGCAGAAGGAATCAGCCCCAGCATTTT
TRBV11-3,TRBJ1-1,.,.,9,CATGSEAFF,TGTGCCACCGGGAGTGAAGCTTTCTTT
TRBV5-5,TRBJ1-2,.,.,16,CASSSTMEGLGRGYTF,TGTGCCAGCAGCTCCACAATGGAGGGTCTAGGCCGAGGCTACACCTTC
TRBV7-3,TRBJ2-7,TRBD1,.,13,CASSFIQGSEQYF,TGTGCCAGCAGCTTTATACAGGGGAGCGAGCAGTACTTC
TRBV21-1,TRBJ1-1,.,.,16,CASSKERDRENTEAFF,TGTGCCAGCAGCAAAGAGAGGGACAGGGAGAACACTGAAGCTTTCTTT
TRBV20-1,TRBJ1-2,TRBD1,few,14,CSARVRDRGYGYTF,TGCAGTGCTAGAGTAAGGGACAGGGGGTATGGCTACACCTTC
TRBV7-2,TRBJ2-1,.,.,12,CASSFPGNEQFF,TGTGCCAGCAGCTTCCCGGGCAATGAGCAGTTCTTC
TRBV2,TRBJ1-2,.,.,24,CATPPRGRDYEQYFGPGRGYGYTF,.
TRBV19,TRBJ1-5,.,.,16,CASSIVSPGLNQPQHF,TGTGCCAGTAGTATAGTGTCCCCGGGACTAAATCAGCCCCAGCATTTT
TRBV24-1,TRBJ2-5,TRBD1,few,14,CATSDGQGWETQYF,TGTGCCACCAGTGATGGACAGGGGTGGGAGACCCAGTACTTC
TRBV6-1,TRBJ2-7,.,.,14,CASSARTDFYEQYF,TGTGCCAGCAGTGCTAGGACAGATTTCTACGAGCAGTACTTC
TRBV7-3,TRBJ2-3,.,few,14,CASGGGTNTDTQYF,TGTGCCAGCGGGGGTGGGACCAACACAGATACGCAGTATTTT
TRBV20-1,TRBJ2-5,TRBD2,.,14,CSATGTITQETQYF,TGCAGTGCTACCGGGACTATCACACAAGAGACCCAGTACTTC
TRBV11-1,TRBJ2-5,TRBD2,.,18,CASSSRERTSGRGETQYF,TGTGCCAGCAGCTCTAGGGAACGGACTAGCGGGAGGGGGGAGACCCAGTACTTC
TRBV20-1,TRBJ1-6,.,.,13,CSADSGRNSPLHF,TGCAGTGCTGATAGCGGACGTAATTCACCCCTCCACTTT
TRBV6-2/TRBV6-3,TRBJ2-5,.,few,14,CASSHSGEAETQYF,TGTGCCAGCAGTCATTCAGGGGAGGCAGAGACCCAGTACTTC